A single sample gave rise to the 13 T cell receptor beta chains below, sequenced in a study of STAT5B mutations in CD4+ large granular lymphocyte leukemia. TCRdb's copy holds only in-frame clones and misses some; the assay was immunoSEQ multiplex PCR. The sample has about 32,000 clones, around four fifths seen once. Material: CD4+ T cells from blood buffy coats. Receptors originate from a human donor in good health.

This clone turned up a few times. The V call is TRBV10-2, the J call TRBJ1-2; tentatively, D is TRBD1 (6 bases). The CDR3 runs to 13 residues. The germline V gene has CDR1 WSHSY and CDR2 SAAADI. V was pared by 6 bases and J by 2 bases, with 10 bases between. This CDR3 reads CASSLQGNYGYTF. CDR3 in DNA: TGCGCCAGCAGCCTACAGGGAAACTATGGCTACACCTTC.

The CDR3 protein is CASTPGQVFEETQYF. As DNA, the CDR3 is TGTGCCAGCACCCCAGGGCAGGTATTCGAGGAGACCCAGTACTTC. The genes are TRBV4-2 and TRBJ2-5; D possibly corresponds to TRBD1 (5 bases). Trimming took off 7 bases at V and 5 bases at J, with 20 bases between the two ends. The germline gives CDR1 LGHNA, CDR2 YNFKEQ. CDR3 length: 15 amino acids.

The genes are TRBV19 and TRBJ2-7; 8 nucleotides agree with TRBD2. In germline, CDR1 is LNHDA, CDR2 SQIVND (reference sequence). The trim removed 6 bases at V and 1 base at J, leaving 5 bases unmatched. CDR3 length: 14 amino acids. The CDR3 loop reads CASSFIAGSYEQYF. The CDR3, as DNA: TGTGCCAGTAGCTTTATAGCGGGATCCTACGAGCAGTACTTC. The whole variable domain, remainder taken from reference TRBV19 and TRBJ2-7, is DGGITQSPKYLFRKEGQNVTLSCEQNLNHDAMYWYRQDPGQGLRLIYYSQIVNDFQKGDIAEGYSVSREKKESFPLTVTSAQKNPTAFYLCASSFIAGSYEQYFGPGTRLTVT.

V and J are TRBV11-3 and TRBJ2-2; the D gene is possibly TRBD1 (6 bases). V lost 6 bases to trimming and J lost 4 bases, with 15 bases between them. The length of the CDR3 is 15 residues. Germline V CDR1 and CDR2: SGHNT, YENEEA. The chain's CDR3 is CASSNDRSPTGELFF. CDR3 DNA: TGTGCCAGCAGTAATGACAGGTCACCCACCGGGGAGCTGTTTTTT.

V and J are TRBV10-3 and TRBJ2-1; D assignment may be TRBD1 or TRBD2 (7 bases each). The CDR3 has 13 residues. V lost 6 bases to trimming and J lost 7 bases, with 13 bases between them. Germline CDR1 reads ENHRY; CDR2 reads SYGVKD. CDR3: CAISRQGGNEQFF. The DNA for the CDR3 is TGTGCCATCAGCCGACAGGGAGGGAATGAGCAGTTCTTC.

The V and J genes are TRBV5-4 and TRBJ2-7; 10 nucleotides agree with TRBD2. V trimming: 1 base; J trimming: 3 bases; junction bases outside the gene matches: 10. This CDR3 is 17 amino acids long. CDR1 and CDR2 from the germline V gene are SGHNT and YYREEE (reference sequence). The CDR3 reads CASSLSAPGLAFYEQYF. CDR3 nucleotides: TGTGCCAGCAGCTTGTCTGCACCGGGACTAGCGTTCTACGAGCAGTACTTC.

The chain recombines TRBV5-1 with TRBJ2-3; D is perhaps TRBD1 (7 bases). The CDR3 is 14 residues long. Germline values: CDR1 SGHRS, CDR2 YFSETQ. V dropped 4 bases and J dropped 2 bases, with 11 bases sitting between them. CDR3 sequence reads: CASSRGTDTDTQYF. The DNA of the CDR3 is TGCGCCAGCAGCCGGGGGACAGACACAGATACGCAGTATTTT.

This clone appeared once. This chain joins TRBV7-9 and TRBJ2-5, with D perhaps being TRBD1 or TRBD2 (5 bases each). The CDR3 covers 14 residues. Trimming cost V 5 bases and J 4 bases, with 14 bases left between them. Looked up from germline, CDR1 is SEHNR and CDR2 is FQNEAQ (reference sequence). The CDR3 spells CASSPTSGGETQYF. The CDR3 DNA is TGTGCCAGCAGCCCGACCTCTGGGGGAGAGACCCAGTACTTC.

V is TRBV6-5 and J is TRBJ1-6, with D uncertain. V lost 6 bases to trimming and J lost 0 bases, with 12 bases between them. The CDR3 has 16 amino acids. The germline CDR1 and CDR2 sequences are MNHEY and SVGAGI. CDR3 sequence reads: CASSYKYSSYNSPLHF. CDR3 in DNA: TGTGCCAGCAGCTACAAGTATAGCTCCTATAATTCACCCCTCCACTTT.

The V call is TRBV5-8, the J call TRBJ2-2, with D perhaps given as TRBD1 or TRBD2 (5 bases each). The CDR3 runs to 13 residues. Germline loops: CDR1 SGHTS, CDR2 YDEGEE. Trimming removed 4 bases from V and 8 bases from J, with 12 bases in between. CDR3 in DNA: TGTGCCAGCAGCCACTACGAGGGGGGGGAGCTGTTTTTT. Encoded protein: CASSHYEGGELFF.

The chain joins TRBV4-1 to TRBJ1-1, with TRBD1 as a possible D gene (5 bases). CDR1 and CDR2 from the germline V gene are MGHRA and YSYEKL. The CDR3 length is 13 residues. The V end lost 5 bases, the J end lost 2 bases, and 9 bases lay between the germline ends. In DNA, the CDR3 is TGCGCCAGCAGCGTACAGGCCAACACTGAAGCTTTCTTT. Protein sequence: CASSVQANTEAFF.

CDR3 residues: CAWSGFTIYF. DNA of the CDR3: TGTGCCTGGAGCGGCTTCACCATATATTTT. This chain uses TRBV30 with TRBJ1-3, with D unclear. The germline gives CDR1 GTSNPN, CDR2 SVGIG (reference sequence). Trimming pared 3 bases from V and 9 bases from J, leaving 6 bases between. The CDR3 has 10 amino acids.

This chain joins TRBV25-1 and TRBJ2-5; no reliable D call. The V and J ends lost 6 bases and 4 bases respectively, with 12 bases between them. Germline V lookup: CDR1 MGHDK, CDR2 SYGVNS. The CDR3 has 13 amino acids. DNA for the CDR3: TGTGCCAGCAGCCAGGCCGGTTTAGAGACCCAGTACTTC. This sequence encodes CASSQAGLETQYF.